The entry below describes one T cell receptor beta chain. This clonotype was found many times. What this receptor recognizes is not known. The record has no base qualities; no much larger clone is one base away. The sample is drawn from a study of T cells in Graves' hyperthyroidism and ophthalmopathy (dated by TCRdb to between 2019 and 2020). Regarding the complete study: Peripheral blood samples were taken at the time of initial diagnosis, prior to any treatment. After blood sampling, hyperthyroidism patients were treated with methimazole at a starting dose of 30 mg daily, and ophthalmopathy patients were treated with high-dose intravenous methylprednisolone. In addition, the study compared T-cell repertoires in thyroid tissue and in blood from roughly six Graves' hyperthyroidism patients. TCR Vbeta CDR3 sequencing of roughly 140 peripheral blood samples (approximately 44 ophthalmopathy, 70 to 85 hyperthyroidism and roughly 17 progressor patients) is reported in the paper. Prospective prediction of ophthalmopathy was tested in an independent validation cohort of approximately 19 hyperthyroidism patients and around 16 patients who later progressed to ophthalmopathy. The 100 discovery patients were divided at random into training and test sets in a 7:3 ratio. To identify TCR V-J signatures that set the groups apart, the researchers used a discovery cohort of 90 to 100 patients, made up of 40 to 45 with Graves' ophthalmopathy and around 58 with stable Graves' hyperthyroidism.

Study-level results and caveats: Blood samples also contained most of the expanded thyroid clonotypes (frequency above 0.001), which suggests that blood repertoires may reflect thyroid immune responses. In validation, the model predicted progression to ophthalmopathy with 65% to 71% sensitivity and approximately 74% specificity, a median of 6.5 months before onset. Ophthalmopathy was separated from stable hyperthyroidism by a 13 V-J signature model, with 85% to 90% sensitivity and roughly 81% specificity obtained in cross-validation and 80%/75% obtained in testing. No statistical method was used to set the sample size in advance, and investigators knew the group allocation.

The TCR beta CDR3 regions were amplified from the RNA transcripts. The TCR CDR3 was subjected to a first round of RT-PCR using the HTBI primer set and the Qiagen OneStep RT-PCR kit. A second multiplex PCR round built the libraries, followed by size selection and purification. Paired-end sequencing of the libraries was performed with 100 bp reads on an Illumina HiSeq2000. Processing in the source paper ran as follows. SOAPnuke was used to process the raw data, throwing out any read that contained adapters or uncalled bases, had a mean Phred below 15, or lacked an exact constant-primer or identifier match. COPE v1.2.5 was used to merge high-quality paired reads, and clonotypes were defined as unique nucleotide sequences. MiTCR v1.1 was used to align the clonotypes against IMGT TRBV, TRBD and TRBJ reference segments. Only V-J combinations with frequency above 0.0001, covering approximately 99% of repertoires, were analysed. The TCS score was defined as the ratio of F50 (clonal expansion) to E x V (chaos), calculated using BLOSUM62-based TCRdist between CDR3 peptides within each V-J. Welch's t-statistics and random forest reduced roughly 530 V-J features to roughly 13, which were used in a naive Bayes classifier (R e1071). TCRdb ran its own pipeline on the public reads, namely fastp trimming at Q25 and MiXCR clone calling, and kept in-frame beta chains. Merged by CDR3 protein, the rows form single entries marked with the most common genes and DNA. The V and J calls follow TCRdb's processing rather than the paper's. This sample has around 350,000 distinct CDR3 sequences in its table, and around 25% of those were observed once. The ten top clones hold about 73% of the sample.

CDR1 and CDR2 are drawn from the germline V gene: MNHEY, SVGEGT. Trimmed from V: 6 bases; trimmed from J: 0 bases; junction bases lacking a gene match: 11. Its CDR3 holds 17 amino acids, cysteine through phenylalanine. Just the 51-base CDR3 DNA is kept, in frame starting at base 1. A patient counted as having stable Graves' hyperthyroidism if no progression to ophthalmopathy occurred over 18 months of follow-up. Hyperthyroidism patients were newly diagnosed, with disease duration under 2 months, and aged 18 to 65 years. The study excluded patients with uncontrolled infections, other autoimmune diseases, pregnancy or lactation. Diagnoses were established on the basis of clinical symptoms, serum thyroxine and TRAb, thyroid ultrasound, and orbital computed tomography. PBMCs were isolated from 7.5 to 10 ml of fresh peripheral blood by Ficoll-Paque density gradient centrifugation. Total RNA was extracted with Trizol reagent, and quality was checked on an Agilent 2100 Bioanalyzer.

This TCR was recovered from a man in his fifties or sixties with Graves' hyperthyroidism. The sequenced sample was blood. The sequence is built from TRBV6-2 or TRBV6-3 and TRBJ2-3; the junction holds 8 bases that match TRBD2. The CDR3 has the sequence CASSQPFREGSTDTQYF. The DNA sequence is given as TGTGCCAGCAGCCAACCCTTTCGGGAGGGTAGCACAGATACGCAGTATTTT.